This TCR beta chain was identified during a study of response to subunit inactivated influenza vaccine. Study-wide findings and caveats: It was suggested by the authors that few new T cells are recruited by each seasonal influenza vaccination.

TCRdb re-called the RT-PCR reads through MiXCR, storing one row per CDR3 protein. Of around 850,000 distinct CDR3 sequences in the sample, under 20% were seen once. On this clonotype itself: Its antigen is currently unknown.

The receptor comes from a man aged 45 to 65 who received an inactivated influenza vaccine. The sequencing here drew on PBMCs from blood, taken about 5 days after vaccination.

DNA for the CDR3: TGCAGTGCTGCACCGGGACACTCGAACACTGAAGCTTTCTTT. Its translation: CSAAPGHSNTEAFF. V is TRBV20-1 and J is TRBJ1-1, with D possibly being TRBD1 (6 bases). Germline CDR1 reads DFQATT; CDR2 reads SNEGSKA (reference sequence). The CDR3 has 14 residues. Trimming cost V 5 bases and J 1 base, with 14 bases left between them.